The clone carrying this TCR beta chain was detected once. The CDR3 runs 17 residues. Germline V gene sequence: CDR1 SGHNT, CDR2 YENEEA. Trimming removed 5 bases from V and 0 bases from J, with 16 bases in between. TCR sequencing covered three patients who responded to pembrolizumab. The sample belongs to a study of PD-1 blockade in mismatch repair-deficient tumors. TCRdb keeps only in-frame clones here, not all; method: immunoSEQ multiplex PCR. The table includes roughly 40,000 clones, roughly 84% detected once. This specimen consisted of peripheral blood, obtained about 81 weeks after starting pembrolizumab. V usage is TRBV11-3 and J usage is TRBJ2-2; perhaps D is TRBD1 or TRBD2 (7 bases each). This TCR came from an adult with mismatch repair-deficient cancer. This CDR3 reads CASSGGAGTANTGELFF. CDR3 DNA sequence: TGTGCCAGCAGCGGGGGGGCCGGGACAGCGAACACCGGGGAGCTGTTTTTT.